The sequence of this TCR beta chain was determined in a study of early T cells in non-severe SARS-CoV-2 infection (dated by TCRdb to about 2021). Regarding the research as a whole: Because TCR sequencing was done on bulk RNA from unsorted whole blood, the alpha and beta chains could not be paired.

Results and caveats for the whole study, not just this receptor: VDJdb matching was skewed toward anti-spike CD8 responses and likely underestimated virus-specific expansions, missing private and CD4 specificities.

Library preparation used 5' RACE. Sequencing was carried out with a NextSeq 500. To correct for sequencing error and PCR bias, the TCR library protocol tagged individual cDNA molecules with unique molecular identifiers. Sequencing covered both TCR alpha and beta chains, and within each sample the abundances of alpha and beta sequences were tightly co-correlated. Under the source paper's analysis protocol: Decombinator V4 was used to annotate TCR sequences for V gene, J gene and CDR3. Expanded TCRs were defined as changing significantly between any two time points under a Poisson model with p below 0.0001. Abundances of TCRs were expressed as counts per million after normalisation to the total number of TCRs sequenced in each sample. MAIT TCRs were defined by TRAV1-2 paired with TRAJ12, TRAJ20 or TRAJ33, and iNKT TCRs by TRAV10 paired with TRAJ18. VDJdb, accessed 1 November 2021, was searched for CMV, EBV and SARS-CoV-2 annotated TCRs, excluding TCRs annotated for multiple antigens. TCRdb cleaned the public reads at Q25 with fastp, built clones with MiXCR and kept in-frame beta chains. Rows are combined by CDR3 protein, so each entry shows the most common genes and DNA. None of the V and J calls come from the authors' own analysis; TCRdb made them. Present in this sample are tens of thousands of distinct CDR3 sequences, about 14% of which were seen just once. The ten largest clones add up to 12% of the sample.

Set within a cohort of healthcare workers in London, UK, this nested case-control study involved weekly PCR testing of nasopharyngeal swabs along with blood sampling. Between 23 and 31 March 2020, the week of the UK lockdown, healthcare workers were enrolled and then followed up weekly for as long as 16 weeks. V gives up 2 bases and J gives up 12 bases, and the segment between their germline ends measures 11 bases. CDR1 and CDR2 are drawn from the germline V gene (reference sequence): WNHNN, SYGVQD. The CDR3 holds 12 amino acids from the cysteine to the phenylalanine. Solely the CDR3 DNA is kept, with 36 bases framed from the first base. Comments on this clonotype: This receptor's antigen is unknown. Base-call qualities are not available, and no considerably larger clone is one nucleotide away.

Recombination connected TRBV10-1 to TRBJ2-1; perhaps TRBD2 is the D gene, with 7 bases matching. Input material: whole blood. The clonotype comes from an adult who was a healthcare worker with PCR-confirmed SARS-CoV-2 infection or an uninfected control (not recorded which). The DNA sequence is given as TGCGCCAGCAGTGAGGAGGGGGGGGTGCAGTTCTTC. Translated, this gives CASSEEGGVQFF.